The 21 T cell receptor beta chains reported below all come from one sample, sequenced in a study of Ad26.COV2.S vaccination and SARS-CoV-2 variants. Measured with immunoSEQ multiplex PCR; TCRdb has only the in-frame clones, and not every one. The sample shows 350,000 to 600,000 clones, 80% to 90% of them seen only once. Sample treatment: 15 to 20 received Ad26.COV2.S at low or high dose, single or two shots; several received placebo; per-sample allocation not given. It was on day 63 after the first vaccine or placebo injection that samples were taken. The sequencing here drew on peripheral blood, taken in a trial of Ad26.COV2.S vaccine versus placebo. All receptors derive from a person aged 18-65 years who received the Ad26.COV2.S COVID-19 vaccine or a placebo.

The rearrangement uses TRBV5-8 and TRBJ1-4; 7 positions match TRBD1. The CDR3 is 14 amino acids. Germline trimming cut 4 bases from V and 6 bases from J; bases unmatched to any gene: 6. Germline loops: CDR1 SGHTS, CDR2 YDEGEE. The CDR3 loop is CASSHRDSHEKLFF. CDR3 coding DNA: TGTGCCAGCAGCCATCGGGACAGCCATGAAAAACTGTTTTTT.

CDR3 DNA sequence: TGTGCCAGCAGCGCCGGGACCGGGAACACTGAAGCTTTCTTT. It translates to CASSAGTGNTEAFF. The V gene is TRBV6-5, the J gene TRBJ1-1, with D tentatively TRBD1 (5 bases). Germline-derived CDR1 and CDR2 are MNHEY and SVGAGI. The CDR3 is made up of 14 amino acids. Trimming left V 6 bases short and J 1 base short, with 12 bases between.

CDR3 bases: TGCGCCAGCAGTGATTCCCGACTCGAACATGATGAGTATTTT. The encoded protein is CASSDSRLEHDEYF. J is TRBJ2-3 and V is TRBV10-1; D is undetermined. V dropped 3 bases and J dropped 13 bases, with 20 bases sitting between them. The length of the CDR3 is 14 residues. Germline values: CDR1 WNHNN, CDR2 SYGVQD (reference sequence).

To note about this clone: The sample contains more than one DNA sequence encoding this CDR3. The chain has TRBV4-1 and TRBJ1-3, with D uncertain. CDR3 size: 14 residues. Trimming removed 1 base at V and 0 bases at J, with 4 bases between. Germline V gene sequence: CDR1 MGHRA, CDR2 YSYEKL. The CDR3 DNA sequence: TGCGCCAGCAGCCAAGGTTACTCTGGAAACACCATATATTTT. Translation: CASSQGYSGNTIYF.

This rearrangement joins TRBV2 to TRBJ2-1, with D hard to call. The CDR3 loop spans 12 amino acids. Deletions cut 1 base from V and 9 bases from J, with 7 bases between. Germline V gene data show CDR1 as SNHLY and CDR2 as FYNNEI. CDR3 in amino acids: CASSEGWVEQFF. The DNA for the CDR3 is TGTGCCAGCAGTGAAGGTTGGGTTGAGCAGTTCTTC.

The V call is TRBV4-1, the J call TRBJ2-1, with TRBD2 as a possible D gene (5 bases). The V gene's germline CDR1 is MGHRA and CDR2 YSYEKL. With 1 base removed from V and 5 bases from J, the gap between germline ends came to 12 bases. The CDR3 spans 15 residues. CDR3 DNA sequence: TGCGCCAGCAGCCAAGGCCCCGGACTGAACAATGAGCAGTTCTTC. It specifies CASSQGPGLNNEQFF.

In its sample, this clone was seen a few times. The chain links TRBV7-2 to TRBJ1-5; tentative D call: TRBD1 (6 bases). Between the trimmed V and J ends, which lost 5 bases and 3 bases, there was a span of 11 bases. CDR3 length: 14 residues. Per germline, CDR1 SGHTA and CDR2 FQGNSA. CDR3 region: CASSVDSNNQPQHF. Written as DNA, the CDR3 is TGTGCCAGCAGCGTGGACAGCAACAATCAGCCCCAGCATTTT. Complete variable domain (other parts from reference TRBV7-2 and TRBJ1-5): GAGVSQSPSNKVTEKGKDVELRCDPISGHTALYWYRQSLGQGLEFLIYFQGNSAPDKSGLPSDRFSAERTGGSVSTLTIQRTQQEDSAVYLCASSVDSNNQPQHFGDGTRLSIL.

CDR3 bases: TGCGCCAGCAGCCTGGCTACAGGGTCTTTGGAGACCCAGTACTTC. Its translation is CASSLATGSLETQYF. This rearrangement joins TRBV5-1 to TRBJ2-5; tentative D call: TRBD1 (6 bases). Germline V gives CDR1 SGHRS, CDR2 YFSETQ. V shed 4 bases and J shed 5 bases, with 18 bases lying between them. This CDR3 is 15 amino acids long.

This chain connects TRBV27 to TRBJ1-5; TRBD1 is a possible D gene (5 bases). Germline V gene data show CDR1 as MNHEY and CDR2 as SMNVEV (reference sequence). The CDR3 sequence is 15 residues long. V lost 3 bases, J lost 2 bases, and 11 bases lay in between. The CDR3 region has the DNA TGTGCCAGCAGTTTTGGGTCGGGGGGCAATCAGCCCCAGCATTTT. Translation: CASSFGSGGNQPQHF.

The rearrangement joins TRBV25-1 to TRBJ2-7, with 10 bases fitting TRBD1. Germline V CDR1 and CDR2: MGHDK, SYGVNS. Trimming cost V 6 bases and J 3 bases; bases outside gene matches: 5. The CDR3 is 14 amino acids. The CDR3 DNA sequence: TGTGCCAGCAGCAAGGACAGGGGGTTCTACGAGCAGTACTTC. The encoded protein is CASSKDRGFYEQYF.

The chain combines TRBV7-2 with TRBJ2-5, with unresolved D. Deletions cut 3 bases from V and 2 bases from J, with 7 bases between. Per the germline V gene, CDR1 is SGHTA and CDR2 is FQGNSA. CDR3 length equals 13 residues. CDR3 sequence (DNA): TGTGCCAGCAGCTTGTCGAGTCAAGAGACCCAGTACTTC. Translated: CASSLSSQETQYF.

The V and J genes are TRBV7-3 and TRBJ2-3; 7 nucleotides align to TRBD2. Germline CDR1 reads SGHTA; CDR2 reads FQGTGA. The junction had 5 bases not matched to a gene; V was cut back by 2 bases and J by 3 bases. The CDR3 runs to 15 residues. CDR3 in amino acids: CASSLRGSGTDTQYF. In DNA, the CDR3 is TGTGCCAGCAGCTTACGCGGGAGCGGTACAGATACGCAGTATTTT.

The CDR3 region has the DNA TGTGCCAGCAGCCCCGAGGGACTAGCGGGACCCCACTACGAGCAGTACTTC. It encodes CASSPEGLAGPHYEQYF. The chain recombines TRBV7-6 with TRBJ2-7, with TRBD2 matching 13 bases. Germline-derived CDR1 and CDR2 are SGHVS and FNYEAQ. Germline trimming cut 5 bases from V and 3 bases from J; bases unmatched to any gene: 10. This CDR3 region has 17 residues. The full variable domain, with the rest looked up from reference TRBV7-6 and TRBJ2-7, is GAGVSQSPRYKVTKRGQDVALRCDPISGHVSLYWYRQALGQGPEFLTYFNYEAQQDKSGLPNDRFSAERPEGSISTLTIQRTEQRDSAMYRCASSPEGLAGPHYEQYFGPGTRLTVT.

The rearrangement uses TRBV29-1 and TRBJ2-1, with D unclear. The length of the CDR3 is 11 residues. The germline V gene encodes CDR1 SQVTM and CDR2 ANQGSEA. The V and J ends lost 6 bases and 10 bases respectively, with 13 bases between them. CDR3 sequence: CSVDRGLEQFF. CDR3 in DNA: TGCAGCGTGGATCGTGGCCTAGAGCAGTTCTTC.

CDR3 nucleotides: TGTGCCAGCAGTTCCGGGGGAAACTATGGCTACACCTTC. Its translation: CASSSGGNYGYTF. The rearrangement links TRBV27 to TRBJ1-2; D possibly corresponds to TRBD1 (5 bases). Germline lookup yields CDR1 MNHEY and CDR2 SMNVEV (reference sequence). The CDR3 has 13 residues. Between the trimmed V and J ends, which lost 4 bases and 2 bases, there was a span of 8 bases.

The CDR3 region is CASSLVAGATDTQYF. For the CDR3, the DNA is TGCGCCAGCAGCTTGGTGGCAGGGGCCACAGATACGCAGTATTTT. V and J are TRBV5-1 and TRBJ2-3; D is perhaps TRBD1 (6 bases). V lost 0 bases and J 2 bases, leaving 10 bases between the germline ends. Germline CDR1 SGHRS, CDR2 YFSETQ. This CDR3 is built from 15 residues.

V and J are TRBV19 and TRBJ2-2; D is possibly TRBD2 (6 bases). V dropped 6 bases and J dropped 1 base, with 12 bases sitting between them. This CDR3 has 15 amino acids. Germline V gene sequence: CDR1 LNHDA, CDR2 SQIVND (reference sequence). CDR3 loop: CASRGRGGNTGELFF. The CDR3 nucleotides are TGTGCCAGTAGAGGCCGGGGAGGGAACACCGGGGAGCTGTTTTTT.

This chain links TRBV4-1 with TRBJ1-5; the D gene is possibly TRBD1 (5 bases). Trimming shortened V by 1 base and J by 2 bases, and 12 bases separated the two germline ends. There are 16 residues in the CDR3. From germline, CDR1 is MGHRA and CDR2 YSYEKL. The DNA for the CDR3 is TGCGCCAGCAGCCAAGCCGGGGGAGGGGGCAATCAGCCCCAGCATTTT. Translation gives CASSQAGGGGNQPQHF.

V usage is TRBV29-1 and J usage is TRBJ2-1; 7 bases align to TRBD2. The CDR3 totals 14 residues. The V and J ends lost 1 base and 10 bases, in that order; junction bases with no gene match: 10. Germline V gene sequence: CDR1 SQVTM, CDR2 ANQGSEA. DNA of the CDR3: TGCAGCGTTGAAGGTACAGCGGGAATCAGGGAGCAGTTCTTC. As protein: CSVEGTAGIREQFF.

This clone was observed once. The chain carries TRBV4-3 and TRBJ2-7; 10 bases align to TRBD1. Germline V lookup: CDR1 LGHNA, CDR2 YSLEER. This CDR3 has 17 residues. V dropped 5 bases and J dropped 6; count of bases not matched to a gene: 16. In nucleotides, the CDR3 is TGCGCCAGCAGCTTATTTACTTGGGGACAGGGGTTTGGCGAGCAGTACTTC. Its protein is CASSLFTWGQGFGEQYF.

This rearrangement joins TRBV24-1 to TRBJ2-1; the D call may be TRBD1 or TRBD2 (5 bases each). V lost 10 bases, J lost 3 bases, and 9 bases lay in between. This CDR3 has 12 residues. Germline CDR1 KGHDR, CDR2 SFDVKD. CDR3 amino acids: CATDGGYNEQFF. CDR3 DNA sequence: TGTGCCACTGATGGGGGCTACAATGAGCAGTTCTTC.